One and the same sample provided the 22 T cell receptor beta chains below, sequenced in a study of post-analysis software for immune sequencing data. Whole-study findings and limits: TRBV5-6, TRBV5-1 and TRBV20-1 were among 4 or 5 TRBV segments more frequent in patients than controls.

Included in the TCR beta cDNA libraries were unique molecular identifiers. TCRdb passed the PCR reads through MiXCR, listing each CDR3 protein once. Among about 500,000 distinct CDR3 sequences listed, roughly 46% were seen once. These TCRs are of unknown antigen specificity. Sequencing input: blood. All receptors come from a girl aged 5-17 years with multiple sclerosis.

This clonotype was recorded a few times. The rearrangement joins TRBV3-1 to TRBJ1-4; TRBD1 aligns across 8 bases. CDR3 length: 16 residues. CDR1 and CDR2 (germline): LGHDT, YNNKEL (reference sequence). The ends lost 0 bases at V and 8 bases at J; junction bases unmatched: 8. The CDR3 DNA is TGTGCCAGCAGCCAAGAAGGGGAGGGGACAGGCGAAAAACTGTTTTTT. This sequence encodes CASSQEGEGTGEKLFF.

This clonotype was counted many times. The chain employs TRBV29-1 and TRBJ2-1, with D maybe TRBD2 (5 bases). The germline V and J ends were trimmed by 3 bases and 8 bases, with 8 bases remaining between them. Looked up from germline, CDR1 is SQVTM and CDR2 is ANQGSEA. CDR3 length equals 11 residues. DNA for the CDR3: TGCAGCGTTGAGGACTTATATGAGCAGTTCTTC. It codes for CSVEDLYEQFF.

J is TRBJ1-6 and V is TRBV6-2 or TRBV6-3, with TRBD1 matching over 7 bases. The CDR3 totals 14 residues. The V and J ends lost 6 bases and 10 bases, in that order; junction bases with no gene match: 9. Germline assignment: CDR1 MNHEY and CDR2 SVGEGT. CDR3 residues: CASRRTGGRSPLHF. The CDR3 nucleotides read TGTGCCAGCAGACGGACAGGTGGAAGATCACCCCTCCACTTT.

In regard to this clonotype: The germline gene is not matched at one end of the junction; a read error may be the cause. Written as DNA, the CDR3 is TGTGCCAGCCGGGGGGGACAGGGGATCTCCTATGAGCAGTACTTC. Amino acids: CASRGGQGISYEQYF. J is TRBJ2-7 and V is TRBV7-9; 10 bases are shared with TRBD1. Germline assignment: CDR1 SEHNR and CDR2 FQNEAQ (reference sequence). The CDR3 extends over 15 amino acids.

The CDR3 sequence is CASSQDGGTGVTYEQYF. The CDR3 region has the DNA TGCGCCAGCAGCCAAGATGGTGGAACAGGTGTTACCTACGAGCAGTACTTC. The rearrangement uses TRBV4-1 and TRBJ2-7; a weak D match, TRBD1 (5 bases). This CDR3 contains 17 residues. Looked up from germline, CDR1 is MGHRA and CDR2 is YSYEKL. The V end lost 0 bases, the J end lost 2 bases, and 17 bases lay between the germline ends.

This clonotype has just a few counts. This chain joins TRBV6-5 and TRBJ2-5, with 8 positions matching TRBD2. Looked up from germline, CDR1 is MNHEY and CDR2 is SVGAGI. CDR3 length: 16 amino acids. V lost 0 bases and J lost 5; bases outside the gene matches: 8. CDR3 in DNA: TGTGCCAGCAGTTACTCGAGACGGGAGGGCCGGGAGACCCAGTACTTC. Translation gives CASSYSRREGRETQYF.

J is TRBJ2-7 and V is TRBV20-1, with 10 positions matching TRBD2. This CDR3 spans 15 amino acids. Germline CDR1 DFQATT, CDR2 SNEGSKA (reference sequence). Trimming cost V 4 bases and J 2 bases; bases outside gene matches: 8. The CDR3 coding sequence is TGCAGTGCTAAGGCTAGCGGGAGTAATACCTACGAGCAGTACTTC. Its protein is CSAKASGSNTYEQYF.

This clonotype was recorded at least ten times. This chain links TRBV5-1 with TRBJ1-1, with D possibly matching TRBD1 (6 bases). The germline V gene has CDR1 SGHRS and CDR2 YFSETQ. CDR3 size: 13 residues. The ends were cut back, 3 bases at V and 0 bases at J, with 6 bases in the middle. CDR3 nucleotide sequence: TGCGCCAGCAGCTGGACAGTGAACACTGAAGCTTTCTTT. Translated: CASSWTVNTEAFF.

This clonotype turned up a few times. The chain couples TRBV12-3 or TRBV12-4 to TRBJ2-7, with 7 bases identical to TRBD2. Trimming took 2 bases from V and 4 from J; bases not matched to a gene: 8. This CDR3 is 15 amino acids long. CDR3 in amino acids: CASSLSGGSGYEQYF. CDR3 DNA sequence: TGTGCCAGCAGTTTATCCGGGGGGAGCGGTTACGAGCAGTACTTC.

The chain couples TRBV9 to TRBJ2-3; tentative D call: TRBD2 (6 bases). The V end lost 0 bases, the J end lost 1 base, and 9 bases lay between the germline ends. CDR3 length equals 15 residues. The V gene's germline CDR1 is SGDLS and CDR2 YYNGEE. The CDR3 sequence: CASSVGGRRTDTQYF. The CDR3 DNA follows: TGTGCCAGCAGCGTAGGAGGGAGGCGCACAGATACGCAGTATTTT.

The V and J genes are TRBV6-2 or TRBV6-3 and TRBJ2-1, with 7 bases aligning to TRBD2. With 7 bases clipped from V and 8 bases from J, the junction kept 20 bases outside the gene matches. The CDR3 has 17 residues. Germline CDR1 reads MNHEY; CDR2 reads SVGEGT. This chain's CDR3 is CASTYSPETSIIYEQFF. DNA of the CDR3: TGTGCCAGCACCTACAGCCCCGAGACTAGCATCATTTATGAGCAGTTCTTC.

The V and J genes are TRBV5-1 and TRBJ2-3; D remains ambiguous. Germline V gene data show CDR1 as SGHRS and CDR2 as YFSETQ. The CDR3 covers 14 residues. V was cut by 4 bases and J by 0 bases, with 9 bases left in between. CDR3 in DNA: TGCGCCAGCAGCCCCTATAGGAGCACAGATACGCAGTATTTT. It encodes CASSPYRSTDTQYF.

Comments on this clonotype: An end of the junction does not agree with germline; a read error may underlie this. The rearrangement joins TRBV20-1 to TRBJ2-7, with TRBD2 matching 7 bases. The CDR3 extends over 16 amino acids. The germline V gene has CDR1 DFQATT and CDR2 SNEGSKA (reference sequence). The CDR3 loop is CSARRGEGFSSYGQYF. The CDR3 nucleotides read TGCAGTGCGCGACGAGGGGAGGGGTTTAGCTCCTACGGGCAGTACTTC.

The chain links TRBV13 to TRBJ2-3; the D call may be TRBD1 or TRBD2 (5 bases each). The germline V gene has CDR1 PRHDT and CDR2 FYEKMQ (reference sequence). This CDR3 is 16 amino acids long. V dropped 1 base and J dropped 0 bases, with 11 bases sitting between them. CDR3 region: CASSLEGPSSTDTQYF. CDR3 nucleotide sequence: TGTGCCAGCAGCTTAGAGGGACCGTCTAGCACAGATACGCAGTATTTT.

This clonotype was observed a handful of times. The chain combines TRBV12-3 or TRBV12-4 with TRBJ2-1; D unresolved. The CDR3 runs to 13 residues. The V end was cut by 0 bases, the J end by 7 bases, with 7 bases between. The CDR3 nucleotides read TGTGCCAGCAGTTTAGCGGGCGTAAATGAGCAGTTCTTC. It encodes CASSLAGVNEQFF.

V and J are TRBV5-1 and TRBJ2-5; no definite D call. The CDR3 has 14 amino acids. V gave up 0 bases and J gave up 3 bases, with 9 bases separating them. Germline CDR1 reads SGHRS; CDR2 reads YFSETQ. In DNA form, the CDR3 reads TGCGCCAGCAGCTTGGAGTCCCGGGAAGAGACCCAGTACTTC. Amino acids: CASSLESREETQYF.

The CDR3 region is CASSVGALGDMILGGYTF. CDR3 bases: TGTGCCAGCAGCGTAGGTGCGTTGGGGGATATGATCCTCGGAGGCTACACCTTC. The chain couples TRBV9 to TRBJ1-2; D may be TRBD1 (5 bases). CDR1 and CDR2 from the germline V gene are SGDLS and YYNGEE. The V gene lost 0 bases and the J gene lost 8 bases, with 26 bases spanning the gap. The CDR3 extends over 18 amino acids.

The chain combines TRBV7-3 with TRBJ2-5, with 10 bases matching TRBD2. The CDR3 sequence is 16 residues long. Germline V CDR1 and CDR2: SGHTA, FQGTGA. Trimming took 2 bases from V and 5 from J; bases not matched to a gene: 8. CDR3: CASSLYPSGSMETQYF. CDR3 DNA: TGTGCCAGCAGCTTATACCCTAGCGGGAGTATGGAGACCCAGTACTTC.

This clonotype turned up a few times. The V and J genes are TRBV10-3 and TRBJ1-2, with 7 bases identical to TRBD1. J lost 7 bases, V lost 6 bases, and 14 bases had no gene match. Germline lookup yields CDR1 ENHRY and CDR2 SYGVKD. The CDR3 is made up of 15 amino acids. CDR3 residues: CAIRIMTGKDSGYTF. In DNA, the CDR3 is TGTGCCATCAGGATAATGACAGGGAAGGATAGTGGCTACACCTTC.

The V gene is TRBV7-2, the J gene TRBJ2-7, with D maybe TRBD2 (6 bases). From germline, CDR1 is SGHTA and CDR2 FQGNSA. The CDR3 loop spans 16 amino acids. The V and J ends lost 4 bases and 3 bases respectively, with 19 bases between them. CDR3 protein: CASSSPMGLLNYEQYF. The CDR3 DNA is TGTGCCAGCAGCTCTCCCATGGGACTGCTAAACTACGAGCAGTACTTC.

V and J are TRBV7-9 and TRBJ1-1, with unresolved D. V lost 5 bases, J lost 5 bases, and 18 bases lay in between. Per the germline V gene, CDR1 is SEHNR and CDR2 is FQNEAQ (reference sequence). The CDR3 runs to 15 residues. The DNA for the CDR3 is TGTGCCAGCAGCCCGGTTTCTGGAGGGAAGACTGAAGCTTTCTTT. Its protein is CASSPVSGGKTEAFF.

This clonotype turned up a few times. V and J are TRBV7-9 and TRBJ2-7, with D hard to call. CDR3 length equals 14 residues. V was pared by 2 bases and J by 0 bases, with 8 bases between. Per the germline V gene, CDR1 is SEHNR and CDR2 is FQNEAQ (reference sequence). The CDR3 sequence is CASSLFGSSYEQYF. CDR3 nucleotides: TGTGCCAGCAGCTTATTCGGCAGCTCCTACGAGCAGTACTTC.